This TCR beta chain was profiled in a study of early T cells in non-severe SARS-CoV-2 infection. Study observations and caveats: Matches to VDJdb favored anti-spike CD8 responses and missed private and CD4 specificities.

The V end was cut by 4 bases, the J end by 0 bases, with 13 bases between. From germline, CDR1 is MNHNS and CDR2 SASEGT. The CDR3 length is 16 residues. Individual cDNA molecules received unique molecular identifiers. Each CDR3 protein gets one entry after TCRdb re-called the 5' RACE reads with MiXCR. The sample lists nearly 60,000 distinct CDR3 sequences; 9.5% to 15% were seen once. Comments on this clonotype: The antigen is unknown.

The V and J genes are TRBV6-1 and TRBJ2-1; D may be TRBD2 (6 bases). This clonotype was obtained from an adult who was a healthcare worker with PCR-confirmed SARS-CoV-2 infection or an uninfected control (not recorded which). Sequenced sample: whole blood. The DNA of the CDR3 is TGTGCCAGCAGTGGGGACTTCTTCAGCTCCTACAATGAGCAGTTCTTC. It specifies CASSGDFFSSYNEQFF.